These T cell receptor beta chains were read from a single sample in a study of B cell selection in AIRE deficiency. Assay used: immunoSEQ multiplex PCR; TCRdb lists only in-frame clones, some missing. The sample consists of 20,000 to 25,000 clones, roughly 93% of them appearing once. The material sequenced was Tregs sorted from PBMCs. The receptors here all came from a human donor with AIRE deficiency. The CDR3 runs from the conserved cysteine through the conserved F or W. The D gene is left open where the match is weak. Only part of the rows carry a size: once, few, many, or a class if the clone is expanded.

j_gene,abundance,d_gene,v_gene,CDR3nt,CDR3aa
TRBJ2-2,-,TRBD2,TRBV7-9,TGTGCCAGCAGCTTCCCACGGGGGGGGACTACCGGGGAGCTGTTTTTT,CASSFPRGGTTGELFF
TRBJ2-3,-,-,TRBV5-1,TGCGCCAGCAGCTTGGTCCAGGGGAAAGATACGCAGTATTTT,CASSLVQGKDTQYF
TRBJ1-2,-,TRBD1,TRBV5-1,TGCGCCAGCAGCTTGGTGGCCCAGGGGGCAGGCGGCTACACCTTC,CASSLVAQGAGGYTF
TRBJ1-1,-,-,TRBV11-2,TGTGCCAGCAGCATTTACCCAGGGACTGAAGCTTTCTTT,CASSIYPGTEAFF
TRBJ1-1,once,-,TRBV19,TGTGCCAGTAGTATAGCAGGGGACACTGAAGCTTTCTTT,CASSIAGDTEAFF
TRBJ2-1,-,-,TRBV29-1,TGCAGCGCTCCACAGGAGTACAATGAGCAGTTCTTC,CSAPQEYNEQFF
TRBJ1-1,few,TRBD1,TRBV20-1,TGCAGTGCTTCCAGGGGGCAAGCTTTCTTT,CSASRGQAFF
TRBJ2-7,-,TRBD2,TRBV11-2,TGTGCCAGCAGCCGCGTCGGGGGGACTAGCCCCAGCCGGATCTACGAGCAGTACTTC,CASSRVGGTSPSRIYEQYF
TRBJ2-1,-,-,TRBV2,TGTGCCAGCAGCGGGACTGGGTTCGGTGAGCAGTTCTTC,CASSGTGFGEQFF
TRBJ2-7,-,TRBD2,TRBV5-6,TGTGCCAGCAGCTTGTGGATCGGGCGGGAGCCCTACGAGCAGTACTTC,CASSLWIGREPYEQYF
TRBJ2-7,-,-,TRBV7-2,TGTGCCAGCAGCTTAGGACCTACGAGGCAGTACTTC,CASSLGPTRQYF
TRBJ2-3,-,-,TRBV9,TGTGCCAGCAGCGTAGCTGGAAGCACAGATACGCAGTATTTT,CASSVAGSTDTQYF
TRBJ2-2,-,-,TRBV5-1,TGCGCCAGCAGCTTGGCTGGAGGTACGGCCGGGGAGCTGTTTTTT,CASSLAGGTAGELFF
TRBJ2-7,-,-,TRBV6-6,TGTGCCAGCAGTCGGACGGTAGACTCCTACGAGCAGTACTTC,CASSRTVDSYEQYF
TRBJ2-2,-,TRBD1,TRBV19,TGTGCCAGTAGTAGGGGGGGACAGGGATTTACCGGGGAGCTGTTTTTT,CASSRGGQGFTGELFF
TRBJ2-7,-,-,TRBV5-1,TGCGCCAGCAGTCCACGGCGGTCCTCCTACGAGCAGTACTTC,CASSPRRSSYEQYF
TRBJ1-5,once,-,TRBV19,TGTGCCAGTAGTATAGTCACGGGGAGGGTTCAGCCCCAGCATTTT,CASSIVTGRVQPQHF
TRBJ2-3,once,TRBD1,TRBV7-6,TGTGCCAGCAGCTTAGAACAGGGGGCCAGGACAGATACGCAGTATTTT,CASSLEQGARTDTQYF
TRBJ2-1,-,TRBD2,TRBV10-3,TGTGCCATCAGCCCAGCGGGGAACATCTACAATGAGCAGTTCTTC,CAISPAGNIYNEQFF
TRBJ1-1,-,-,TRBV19,TGTGCCAGTAGTATTCGCCCCGCTGCCACTGAAGCTTTCTTT,CASSIRPAATEAFF
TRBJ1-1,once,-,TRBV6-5,TGTGCCAGCAGTTACCGCTTGAACACTGAAGCTTTCTTT,CASSYRLNTEAFF
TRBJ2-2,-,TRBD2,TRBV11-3,TGTGCCAGCAGCTCGCTGAATCCGGGACTAAACACCGGGGAGCTGTTTTTT,CASSSLNPGLNTGELFF
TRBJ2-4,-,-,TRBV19,-,CASTSGAVRGNIQYF
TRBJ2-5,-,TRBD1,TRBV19,TGTGCCAGTAGTATGAGGGACAGGAATCAAGAGACCCAGTACTTC,CASSMRDRNQETQYF
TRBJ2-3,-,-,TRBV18,TGTGCCAGCTCACCACTTGCTGTCCAATTGACTAGCACAGATACGCAGTATTTT,CASSPLAVQLTSTDTQYF
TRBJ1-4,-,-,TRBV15,TGTGCCACCAGCAGACCGGGGTTTCAAAAACTGTTTTTT,CATSRPGFQKLFF
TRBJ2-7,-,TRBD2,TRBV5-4,TGTGCCAGCAGCTTGAGCGGGGCCAGACGGGACGAGCAGTACTTC,CASSLSGARRDEQYF
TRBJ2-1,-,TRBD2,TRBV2,TGTGCCAGCGGCGGGACTACCCCATACAATGAGCAGTTCTTC,CASGGTTPYNEQFF
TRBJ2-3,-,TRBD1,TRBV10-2,TGCGCCAGCCGAAAGGGACAGGGAATCACAGATACGCAGTATTTT,CASRKGQGITDTQYF
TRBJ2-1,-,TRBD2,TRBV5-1,TGCGCCAGCAGCACCGGGACTAGCGGACCCTACAATGAGCAGTTCTTC,CASSTGTSGPYNEQFF
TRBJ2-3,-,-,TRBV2,TGTGCCAGCAGGGCGGGCGGGGTTCACACAGATACGCAGTATTTT,CASRAGGVHTDTQYF
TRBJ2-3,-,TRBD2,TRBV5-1,TGCGCCAGCAGCTTGGTCGTAGCGGGAGTCGCAGATACGCAGTATTTT,CASSLVVAGVADTQYF
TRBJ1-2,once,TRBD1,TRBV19,TGTGCCAGTAGGGACAGGATGCACTATGGCTACACCTTC,CASRDRMHYGYTF
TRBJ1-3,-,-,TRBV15,TGTGCCACCAGCAGAGATCCGGGGGCTGGAAACACCATATATTTT,CATSRDPGAGNTIYF
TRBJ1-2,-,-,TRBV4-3,TGCGCCAGCAGCCAGAGAAGGTCCTCTAACTATGGCTACACCTTC,CASSQRRSSNYGYTF
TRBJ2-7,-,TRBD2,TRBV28,TGTGCCAGCAGTTTGCCAGGACTAGCGGGAGGAATCCACGAGCAGTACTTC,CASSLPGLAGGIHEQYF
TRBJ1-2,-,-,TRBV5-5,TGTGCCAGCAGCTTGAGATCTGGTGGCTACACCTTC,CASSLRSGGYTF
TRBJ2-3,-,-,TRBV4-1,TGCGCCAGCAGCCAACTGATAGCAGATACGCAGTATTTT,CASSQLIADTQYF
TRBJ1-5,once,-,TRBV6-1,TGTGCCAGCAGTGAAAGCGGGGTAAATCAGCCCCAGCATTTT,CASSESGVNQPQHF
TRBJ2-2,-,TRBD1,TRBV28,TGTGCCAGCAGTGGGGGACAGGTGGTTTTGGCCGGGGAGCTGTTTTTT,CASSGGQVVLAGELFF
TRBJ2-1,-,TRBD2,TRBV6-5,TGTGCCAGCAGTCCCGGGACTAGTCTGTTCTTC,CASSPGTSLFF
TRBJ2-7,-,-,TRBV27,TGTGCCAGCAGTTTGAGAGTCGGCAGCCTCTACGAGCAGTACTTC,CASSLRVGSLYEQYF
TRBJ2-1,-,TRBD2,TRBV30,TGTGCCTGGAGTGTCTCCAATATAGCGGGAGATAACAATGAGCAGTTCTTC,CAWSVSNIAGDNNEQFF
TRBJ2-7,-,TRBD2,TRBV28,TGTGCCAGCAGTCCCAGCGGGAGGCCCTACGAGCAGTACTTC,CASSPSGRPYEQYF
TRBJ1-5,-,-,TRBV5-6,TGTGCCAGCAGTTTTAAGACGGCTTATCAGCCCCAGCATTTT,CASSFKTAYQPQHF
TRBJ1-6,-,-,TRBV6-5,TGTGCCAGCAGACAGACCGGGGGCGATTATTCACCCCTCCACTTT,CASRQTGGDYSPLHF
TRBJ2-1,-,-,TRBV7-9,TGTGCCAGCAGCCCCTCGACATATAACTACAGGTATTCCTACAATGAGCAGTTCTTC,CASSPSTYNYRYSYNEQFF
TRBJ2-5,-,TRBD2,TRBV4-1,TGCGCCAGCAGCCACACTAGCGGAGGAGAGACCCAGTACTTC,CASSHTSGGETQYF
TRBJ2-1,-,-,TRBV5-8,TGTGCCAGCAGGGGACACTACTACAATGAGCAGTTCTTC,CASRGHYYNEQFF
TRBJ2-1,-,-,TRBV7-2,TGTGCCAGCAGCTTATCTGTTCGGGGACTGCAGAATGAGCAGTTCTTC,CASSLSVRGLQNEQFF
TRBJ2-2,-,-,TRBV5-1,TGCGCCAGTGGCTGGCGGAACGGGGAGCTGTTTTTT,CASGWRNGELFF
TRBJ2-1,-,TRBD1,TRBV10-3,TGTGCCATCAGTCGGGCGGACAGGGGGGGGAATGAGCAGTTCTTC,CAISRADRGGNEQFF
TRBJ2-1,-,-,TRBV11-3,TGTGCCAGCAGCCCATTCTTCGGACACCCCTCCTACAATGAGCAGTTCTTC,CASSPFFGHPSYNEQFF